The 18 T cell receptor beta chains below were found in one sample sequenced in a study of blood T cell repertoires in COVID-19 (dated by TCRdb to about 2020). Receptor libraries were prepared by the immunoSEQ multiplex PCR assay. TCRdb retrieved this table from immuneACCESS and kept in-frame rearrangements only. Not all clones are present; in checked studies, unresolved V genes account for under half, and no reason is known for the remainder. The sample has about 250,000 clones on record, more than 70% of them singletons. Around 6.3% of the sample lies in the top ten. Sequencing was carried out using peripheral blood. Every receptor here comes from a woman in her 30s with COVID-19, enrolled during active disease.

CDR3 loop: CASSLVQGWNTGELFF. In DNA form, the CDR3 reads TGCGCCAGCAGCTTGGTTCAGGGCTGGAACACCGGGGAGCTGTTTTTT. This sequence joins TRBV5-1 and TRBJ2-2, with D perhaps TRBD1 (5 bases). Trimming removed 0 bases from V and 1 base from J, with 10 bases in between. The CDR3 contains 16 residues. The germline CDR1 and CDR2 sequences are SGHRS and YFSETQ.

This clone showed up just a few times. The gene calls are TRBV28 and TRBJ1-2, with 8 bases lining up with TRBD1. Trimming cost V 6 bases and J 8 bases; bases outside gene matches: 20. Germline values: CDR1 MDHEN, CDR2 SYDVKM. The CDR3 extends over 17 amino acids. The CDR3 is CASRLRPGQGWHGGYTF. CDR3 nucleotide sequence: TGTGCCAGCAGGCTAAGACCTGGACAGGGATGGCATGGCGGCTACACCTTC.

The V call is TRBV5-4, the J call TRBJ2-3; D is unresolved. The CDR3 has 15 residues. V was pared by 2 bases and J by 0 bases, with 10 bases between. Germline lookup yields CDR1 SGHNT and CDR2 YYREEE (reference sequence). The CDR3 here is CASSFLSTSTDTQYF. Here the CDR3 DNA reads TGTGCCAGCAGCTTTTTGAGTACTAGCACAGATACGCAGTATTTT.

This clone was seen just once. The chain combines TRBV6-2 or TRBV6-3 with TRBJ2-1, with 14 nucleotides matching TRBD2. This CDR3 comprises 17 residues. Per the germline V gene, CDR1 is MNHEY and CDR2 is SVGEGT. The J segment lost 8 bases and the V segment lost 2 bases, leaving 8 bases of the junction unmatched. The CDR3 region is CASSYRETSGGADEQFF. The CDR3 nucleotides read TGTGCCAGCAGTTACCGGGAGACTAGCGGGGGGGCTGATGAGCAGTTCTTC.

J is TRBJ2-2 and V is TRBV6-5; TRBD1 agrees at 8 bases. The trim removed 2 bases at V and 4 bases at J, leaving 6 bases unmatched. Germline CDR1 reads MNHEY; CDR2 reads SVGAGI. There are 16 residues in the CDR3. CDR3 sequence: CASSYTGTGGTGELFF. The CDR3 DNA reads TGTGCCAGCAGTTACACCGGGACAGGAGGCACCGGGGAGCTGTTTTTT.

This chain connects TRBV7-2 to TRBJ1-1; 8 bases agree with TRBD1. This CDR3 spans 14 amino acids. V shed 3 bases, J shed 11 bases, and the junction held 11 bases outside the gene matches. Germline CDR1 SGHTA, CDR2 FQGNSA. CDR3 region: CASSLAGQGGLAFF. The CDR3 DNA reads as TGTGCCAGCAGCTTGGCAGGACAGGGAGGATTGGCTTTCTTT. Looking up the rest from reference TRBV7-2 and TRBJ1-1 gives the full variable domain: GAGVSQSPSNKVTEKGKDVELRCDPISGHTALYWYRQSLGQGLEFLIYFQGNSAPDKSGLPSDRFSAERTGGSVSTLTIQRTQQEDSAVYLCASSLAGQGGLAFFGQGTRLTVV.

CDR3 loop: CASSSGGNTIYF. CDR3 DNA: TGTGCCAGCAGTTCGGGAGGAAACACCATATATTTT. V is TRBV12-3 or TRBV12-4 and J is TRBJ1-3; no firm D call. The CDR3 runs 12 residues. Trimming left V 4 bases short and J 4 bases short, with 5 bases between.

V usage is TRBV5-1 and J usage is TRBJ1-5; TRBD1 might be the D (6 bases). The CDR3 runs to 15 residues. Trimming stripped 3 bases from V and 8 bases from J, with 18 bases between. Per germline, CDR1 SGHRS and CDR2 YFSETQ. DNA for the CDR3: TGCGCCAGCAGCTACGGGAGGGGGGATGCGGAGCCCCAGCATTTT. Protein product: CASSYGRGDAEPQHF. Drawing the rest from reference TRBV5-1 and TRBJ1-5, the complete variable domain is KAGVTQTPRYLIKTRGQQVTLSCSPISGHRSVSWYQQTPGQGLQFLFEYFSETQRNKGNFPGRFSGRQFSNSRSEMNVSTLELGDSALYLCASSYGRGDAEPQHFGDGTRLSIL.

The CDR3: CASSPMTSGGSDTQYF. In DNA, the CDR3 is TGTGCCAGCTCACCCATGACTAGCGGGGGATCAGATACGCAGTATTTT. The V and J genes are TRBV18 and TRBJ2-3; TRBD2 agrees at 12 bases. V trimming: 3 bases; J trimming: 4 bases; junction bases outside the gene matches: 5. Germline CDR1 KGHSH, CDR2 LQKENI. The CDR3 runs 16 residues.

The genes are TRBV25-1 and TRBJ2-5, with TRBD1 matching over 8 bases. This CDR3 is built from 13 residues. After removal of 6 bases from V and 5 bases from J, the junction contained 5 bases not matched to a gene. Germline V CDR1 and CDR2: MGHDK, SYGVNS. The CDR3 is CASRATGVETQYF. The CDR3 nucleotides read TGTGCCAGCAGAGCGACAGGGGTGGAGACCCAGTACTTC.

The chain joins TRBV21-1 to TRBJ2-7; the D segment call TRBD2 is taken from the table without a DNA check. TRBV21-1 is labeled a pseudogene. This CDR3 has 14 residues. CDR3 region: CASSTGGHSYEQYF. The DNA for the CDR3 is TGTGCCAGCAGCACCGGGGGTCACTCCTACGAGCAGTACTTC.

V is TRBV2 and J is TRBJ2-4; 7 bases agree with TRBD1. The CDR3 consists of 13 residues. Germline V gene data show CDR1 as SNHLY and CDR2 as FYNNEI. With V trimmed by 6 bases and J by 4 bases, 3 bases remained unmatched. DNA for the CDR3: TGTGCCAGCAGGGGGGACAGTAAAAACATTCAGTACTTC. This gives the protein CASRGDSKNIQYF.

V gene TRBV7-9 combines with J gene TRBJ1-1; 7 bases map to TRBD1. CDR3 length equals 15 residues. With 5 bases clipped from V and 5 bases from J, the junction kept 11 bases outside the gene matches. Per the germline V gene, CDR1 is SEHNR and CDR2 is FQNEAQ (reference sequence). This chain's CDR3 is CASSLLQQGKTEAFF. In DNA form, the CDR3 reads TGTGCCAGCAGCCTACTACAACAGGGGAAGACTGAAGCTTTCTTT.

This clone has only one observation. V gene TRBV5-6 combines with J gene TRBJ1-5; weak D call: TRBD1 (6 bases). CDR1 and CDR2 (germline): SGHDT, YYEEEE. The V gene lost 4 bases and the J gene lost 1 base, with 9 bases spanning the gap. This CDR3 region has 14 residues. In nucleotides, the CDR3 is TGTGCCAGCAGCCCGGGACACAGCAATCAGCCCCAGCATTTT. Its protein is CASSPGHSNQPQHF.

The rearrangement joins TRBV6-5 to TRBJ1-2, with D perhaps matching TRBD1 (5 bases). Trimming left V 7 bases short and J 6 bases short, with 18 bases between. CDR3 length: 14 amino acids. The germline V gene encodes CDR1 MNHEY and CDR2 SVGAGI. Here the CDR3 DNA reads TGTGCCAGCAATCCAAGTAGGGCAGGGCATGGCTACACCTTC. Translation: CASNPSRAGHGYTF.

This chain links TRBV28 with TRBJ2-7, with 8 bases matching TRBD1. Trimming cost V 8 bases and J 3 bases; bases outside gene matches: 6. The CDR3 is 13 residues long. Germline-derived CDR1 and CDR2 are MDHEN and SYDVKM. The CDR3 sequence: CASRQGTLYEQYF. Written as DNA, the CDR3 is TGTGCCAGCCGACAGGGGACTCTCTACGAGCAGTACTTC.

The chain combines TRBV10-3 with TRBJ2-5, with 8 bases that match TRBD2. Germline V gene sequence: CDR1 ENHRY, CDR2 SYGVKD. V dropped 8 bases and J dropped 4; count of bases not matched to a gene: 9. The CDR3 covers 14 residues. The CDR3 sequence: CAIANGGATETQYF. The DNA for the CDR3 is TGTGCCATCGCGAACGGGGGGGCAACAGAGACCCAGTACTTC.

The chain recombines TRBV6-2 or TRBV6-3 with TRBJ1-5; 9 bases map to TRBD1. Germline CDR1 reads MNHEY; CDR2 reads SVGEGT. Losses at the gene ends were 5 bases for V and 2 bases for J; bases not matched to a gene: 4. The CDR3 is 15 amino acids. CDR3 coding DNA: TGTGCCAGCAGTCCCCGGGACAGGGGCAATCAGCCCCAGCATTTT. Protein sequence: CASSPRDRGNQPQHF.